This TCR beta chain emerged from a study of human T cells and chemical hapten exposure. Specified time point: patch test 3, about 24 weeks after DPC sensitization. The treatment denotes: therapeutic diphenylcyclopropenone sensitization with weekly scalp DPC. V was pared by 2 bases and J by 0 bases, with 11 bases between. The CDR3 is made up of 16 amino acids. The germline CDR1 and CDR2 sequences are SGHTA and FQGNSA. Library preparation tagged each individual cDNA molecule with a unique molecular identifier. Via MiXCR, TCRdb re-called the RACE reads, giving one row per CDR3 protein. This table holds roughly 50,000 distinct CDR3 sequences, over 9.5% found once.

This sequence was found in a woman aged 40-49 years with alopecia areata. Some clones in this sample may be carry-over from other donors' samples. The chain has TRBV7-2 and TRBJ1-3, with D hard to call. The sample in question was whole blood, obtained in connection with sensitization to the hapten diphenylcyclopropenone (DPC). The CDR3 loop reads CASSLKPPRSGNTIYF. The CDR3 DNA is TGTGCCAGCAGCTTAAAACCCCCCCGCTCTGGAAACACCATATATTTT.